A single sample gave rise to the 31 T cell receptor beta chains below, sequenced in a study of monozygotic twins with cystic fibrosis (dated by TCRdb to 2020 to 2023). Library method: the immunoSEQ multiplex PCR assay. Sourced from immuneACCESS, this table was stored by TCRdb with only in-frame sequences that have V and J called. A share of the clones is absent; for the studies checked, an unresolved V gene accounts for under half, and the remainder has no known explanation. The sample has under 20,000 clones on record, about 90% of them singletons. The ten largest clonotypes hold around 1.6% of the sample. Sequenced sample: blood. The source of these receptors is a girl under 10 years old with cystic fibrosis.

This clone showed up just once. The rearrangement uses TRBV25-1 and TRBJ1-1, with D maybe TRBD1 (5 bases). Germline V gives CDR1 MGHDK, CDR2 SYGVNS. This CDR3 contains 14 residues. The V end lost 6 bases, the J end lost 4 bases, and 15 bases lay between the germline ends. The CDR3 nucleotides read TGTGCCAGCAGGCCGAATGGGGGTATCACTGAAGCTTTCTTT. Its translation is CASRPNGGITEAFF.

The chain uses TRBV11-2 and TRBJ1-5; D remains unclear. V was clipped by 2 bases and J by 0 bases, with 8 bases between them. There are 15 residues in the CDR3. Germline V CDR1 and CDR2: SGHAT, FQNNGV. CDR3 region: CASSLNSHSNQPQHF. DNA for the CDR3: TGTGCCAGCAGCTTAAATTCTCATAGCAATCAGCCCCAGCATTTT.

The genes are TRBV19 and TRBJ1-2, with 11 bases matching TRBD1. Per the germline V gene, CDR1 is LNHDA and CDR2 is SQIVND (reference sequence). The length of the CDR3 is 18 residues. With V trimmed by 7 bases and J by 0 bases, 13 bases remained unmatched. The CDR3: CASILKWDRGTSNYGYTF. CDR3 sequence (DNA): TGTGCCAGTATCCTAAAGTGGGACAGGGGGACTTCTAACTATGGCTACACCTTC.

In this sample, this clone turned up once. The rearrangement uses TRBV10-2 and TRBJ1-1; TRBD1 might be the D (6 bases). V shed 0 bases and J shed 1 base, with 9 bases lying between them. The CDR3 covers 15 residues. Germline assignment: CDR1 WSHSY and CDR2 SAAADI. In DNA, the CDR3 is TGCGCCAGCAGTGAGTCGAGGGGGGGGAACACTGAAGCTTTCTTT. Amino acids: CASSESRGGNTEAFF.

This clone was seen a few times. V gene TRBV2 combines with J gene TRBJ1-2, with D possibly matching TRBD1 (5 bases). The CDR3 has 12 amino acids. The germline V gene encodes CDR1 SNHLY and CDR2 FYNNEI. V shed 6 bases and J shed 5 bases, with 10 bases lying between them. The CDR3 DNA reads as TGTGCCAGCAGCGGGGGGGATTATGGCTACACCTTC. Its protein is CASSGGDYGYTF. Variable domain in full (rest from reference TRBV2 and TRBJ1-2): EPEVTQTPSHQVTQMGQEVILRCVPISNHLYFYWYRQILGQKVEFLVSFYNNEISEKSEIFDDQFSVERPDGSNFTLKIRSTKLEDSAMYFCASSGGDYGYTFGSGTRLTVV.

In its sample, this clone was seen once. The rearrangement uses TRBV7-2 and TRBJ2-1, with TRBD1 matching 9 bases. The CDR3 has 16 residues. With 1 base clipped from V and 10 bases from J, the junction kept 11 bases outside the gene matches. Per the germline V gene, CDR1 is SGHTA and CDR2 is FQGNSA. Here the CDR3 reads CASSLESQGALREQFF. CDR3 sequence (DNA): TGTGCCAGCAGCTTAGAGTCACAGGGGGCTTTGAGGGAGCAGTTCTTC.

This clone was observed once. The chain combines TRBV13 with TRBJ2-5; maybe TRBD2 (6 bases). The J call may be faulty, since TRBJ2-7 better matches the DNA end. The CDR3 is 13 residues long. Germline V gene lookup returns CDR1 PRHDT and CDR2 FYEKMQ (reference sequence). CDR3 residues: CASSLGGIYEQYF. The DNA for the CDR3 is TGTGCCAGCAGCTTGGGGGGTATTTACGAGCAGTACTTC.

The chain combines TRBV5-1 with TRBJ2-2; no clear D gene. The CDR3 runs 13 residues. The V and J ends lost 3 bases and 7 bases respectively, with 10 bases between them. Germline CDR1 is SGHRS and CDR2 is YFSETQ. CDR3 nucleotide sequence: TGCGCCAGCAGCTCCTCCTATGACGGGGAGCTGTTTTTT. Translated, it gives CASSSSYDGELFF.

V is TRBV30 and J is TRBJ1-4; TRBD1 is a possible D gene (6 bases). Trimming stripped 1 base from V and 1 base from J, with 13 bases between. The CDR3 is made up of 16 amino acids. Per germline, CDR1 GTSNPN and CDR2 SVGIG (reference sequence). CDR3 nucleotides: TGTGCCTGGAGTGGGGGGCACGGAGTAACTAATGAAAAACTGTTTTTT. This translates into CAWSGGHGVTNEKLFF.

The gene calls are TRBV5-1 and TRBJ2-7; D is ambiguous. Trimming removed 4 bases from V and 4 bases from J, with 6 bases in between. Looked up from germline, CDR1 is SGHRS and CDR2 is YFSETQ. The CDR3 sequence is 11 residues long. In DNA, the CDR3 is TGCGCCAGCAGCCGAGAATACGAGCAGTACTTC. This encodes CASSREYEQYF.

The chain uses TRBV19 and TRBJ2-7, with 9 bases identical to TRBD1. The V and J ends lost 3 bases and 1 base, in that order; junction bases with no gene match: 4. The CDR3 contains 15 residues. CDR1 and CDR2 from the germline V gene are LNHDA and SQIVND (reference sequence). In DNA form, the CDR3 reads TGTGCCAGTAGTATGGCGGGACAGGGATCCTACGAGCAGTACTTC. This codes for CASSMAGQGSYEQYF. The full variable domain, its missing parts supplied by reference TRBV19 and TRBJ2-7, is DGGITQSPKYLFRKEGQNVTLSCEQNLNHDAMYWYRQDPGQGLRLIYYSQIVNDFQKGDIAEGYSVSREKKESFPLTVTSAQKNPTAFYLCASSMAGQGSYEQYFGPGTRLTVT.

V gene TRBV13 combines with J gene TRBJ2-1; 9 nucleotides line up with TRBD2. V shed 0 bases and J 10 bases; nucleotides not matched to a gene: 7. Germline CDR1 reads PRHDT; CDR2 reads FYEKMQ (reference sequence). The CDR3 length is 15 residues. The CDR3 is CASSLGLAGTSEQFF. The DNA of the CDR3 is TGTGCCAGCAGCTTAGGACTAGCGGGCACCTCCGAGCAGTTCTTC.

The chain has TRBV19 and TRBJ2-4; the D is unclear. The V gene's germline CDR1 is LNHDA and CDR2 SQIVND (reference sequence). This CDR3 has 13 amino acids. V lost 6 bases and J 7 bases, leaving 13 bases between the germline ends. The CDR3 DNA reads TGTGCCAGTAGCGGTTTTGACGTTAACATTCAGTACTTC. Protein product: CASSGFDVNIQYF.

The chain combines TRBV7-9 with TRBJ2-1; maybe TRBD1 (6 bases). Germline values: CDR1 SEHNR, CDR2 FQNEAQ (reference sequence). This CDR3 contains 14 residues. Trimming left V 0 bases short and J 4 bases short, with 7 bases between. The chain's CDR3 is CASSLATGYNEQFF. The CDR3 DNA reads TGTGCCAGCAGCTTAGCGACAGGATACAATGAGCAGTTCTTC.

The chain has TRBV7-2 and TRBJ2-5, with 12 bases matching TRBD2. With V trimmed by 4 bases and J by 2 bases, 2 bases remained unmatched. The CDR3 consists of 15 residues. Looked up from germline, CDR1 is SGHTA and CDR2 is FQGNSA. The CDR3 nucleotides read TGTGCCAGCAGCTACCTAGCGGGGGGGCAAGAGACCCAGTACTTC. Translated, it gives CASSYLAGGQETQYF.

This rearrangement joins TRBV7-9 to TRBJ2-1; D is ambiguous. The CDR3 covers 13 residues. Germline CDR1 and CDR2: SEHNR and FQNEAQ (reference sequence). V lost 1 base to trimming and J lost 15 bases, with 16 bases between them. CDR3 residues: CASSLENPTLRFF. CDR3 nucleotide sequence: TGTGCCAGCAGCTTAGAAAACCCGACCCTTAGGTTCTTC.

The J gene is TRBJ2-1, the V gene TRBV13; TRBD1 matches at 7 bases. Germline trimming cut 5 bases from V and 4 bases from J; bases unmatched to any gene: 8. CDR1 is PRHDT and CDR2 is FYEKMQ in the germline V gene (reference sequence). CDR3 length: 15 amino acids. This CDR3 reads CASSPGTEQYNEQFF. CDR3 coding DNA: TGTGCCAGCAGCCCCGGGACAGAACAATACAATGAGCAGTTCTTC. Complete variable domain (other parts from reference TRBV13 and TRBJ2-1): AAGVIQSPRHLIKEKRETATLKCYPIPRHDTVYWYQQGPGQDPQFLISFYEKMQSDKGSIPDRFSAQQFSDYHSELNMSSLELGDSALYFCASSPGTEQYNEQFFGPGTRLTVL.

This CDR3 reads CASSFWGATYEQYF. The DNA of the CDR3 is TGTGCCAGCAGTTTTTGGGGGGCCACCTACGAGCAGTACTTC. The rearrangement uses TRBV28 and TRBJ2-7; D may correspond to TRBD1 or TRBD2 (6 bases each). V shed 3 bases and J shed 2 bases, with 11 bases lying between them. CDR1 MDHEN and CDR2 SYDVKM come from the germline V gene. The CDR3 runs 14 residues.

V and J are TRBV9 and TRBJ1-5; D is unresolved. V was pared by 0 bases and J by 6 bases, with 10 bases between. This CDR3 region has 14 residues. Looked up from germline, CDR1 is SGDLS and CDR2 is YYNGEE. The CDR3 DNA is TGTGCCAGCAGCGTAGACGCCGGCGGTCAGCCCCAGCATTTT. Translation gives CASSVDAGGQPQHF.

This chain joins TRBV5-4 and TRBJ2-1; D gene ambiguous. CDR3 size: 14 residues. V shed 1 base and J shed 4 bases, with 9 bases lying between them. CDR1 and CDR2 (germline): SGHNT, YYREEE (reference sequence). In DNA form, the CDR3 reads TGTGCCAGCAGCTTGAGGGATTTTTACAATGAGCAGTTCTTC. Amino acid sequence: CASSLRDFYNEQFF.

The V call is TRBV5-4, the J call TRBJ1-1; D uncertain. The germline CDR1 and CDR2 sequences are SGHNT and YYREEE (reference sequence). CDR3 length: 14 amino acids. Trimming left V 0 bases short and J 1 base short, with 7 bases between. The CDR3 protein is CASSLADGNTEAFF. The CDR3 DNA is TGTGCCAGCAGCTTGGCCGACGGGAACACTGAAGCTTTCTTT.

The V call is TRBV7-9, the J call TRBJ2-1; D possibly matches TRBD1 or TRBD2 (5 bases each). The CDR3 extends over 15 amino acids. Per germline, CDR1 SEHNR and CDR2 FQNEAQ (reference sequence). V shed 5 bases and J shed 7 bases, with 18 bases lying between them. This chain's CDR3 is CASSPVRVLENEQFF. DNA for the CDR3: TGTGCCAGCAGCCCGGTCAGGGTACTAGAAAATGAGCAGTTCTTC.

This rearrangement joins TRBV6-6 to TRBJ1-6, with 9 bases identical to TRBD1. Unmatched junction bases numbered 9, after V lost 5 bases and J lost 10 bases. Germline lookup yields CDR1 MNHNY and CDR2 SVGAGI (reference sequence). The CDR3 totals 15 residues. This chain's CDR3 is CASSRPGQGESPLHF. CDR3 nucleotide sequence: TGTGCCAGCAGTCGACCGGGACAGGGTGAATCACCCCTCCACTTT.

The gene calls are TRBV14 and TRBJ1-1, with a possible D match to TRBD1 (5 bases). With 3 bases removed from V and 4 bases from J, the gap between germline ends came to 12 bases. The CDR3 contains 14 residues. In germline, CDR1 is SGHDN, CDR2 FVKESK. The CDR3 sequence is CASSHSFGGTEAFF. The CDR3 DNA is TGTGCCAGCAGCCACAGTTTCGGGGGCACTGAAGCTTTCTTT.

For the CDR3, the DNA is TGTGCCAGCAGCTTGTCAGGGTACGAGCAGTACTTC. This codes for CASSLSGYEQYF. The rearrangement joins TRBV5-6 to TRBJ2-7; D is perhaps TRBD1 (5 bases). V was cut by 1 base and J by 4 bases, with 6 bases left in between. The CDR3 loop spans 12 amino acids. Germline-derived CDR1 and CDR2 are SGHDT and YYEEEE.

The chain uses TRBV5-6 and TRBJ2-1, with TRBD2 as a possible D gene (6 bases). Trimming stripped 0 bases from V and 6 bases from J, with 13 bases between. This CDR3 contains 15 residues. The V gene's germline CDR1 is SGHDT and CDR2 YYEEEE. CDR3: CASSLGQGGFNEQFF. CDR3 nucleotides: TGTGCCAGCAGCTTGGGGCAGGGAGGATTCAATGAGCAGTTCTTC. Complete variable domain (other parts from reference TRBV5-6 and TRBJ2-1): DAGVTQSPTHLIKTRGQQVTLRCSPKSGHDTVSWYQQALGQGPQFIFQYYEEEERQRGNFPDRFSGHQFPNYSSELNVNALLLGDSALYLCASSLGQGGFNEQFFGPGTRLTVL.

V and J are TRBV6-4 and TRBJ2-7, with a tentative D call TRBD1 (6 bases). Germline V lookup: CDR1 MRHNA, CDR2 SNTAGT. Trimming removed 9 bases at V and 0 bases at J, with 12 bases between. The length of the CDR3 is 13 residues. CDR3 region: CASALDSSYEQYF. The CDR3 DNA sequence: TGTGCCAGTGCCCTGGACAGCTCCTACGAGCAGTACTTC.

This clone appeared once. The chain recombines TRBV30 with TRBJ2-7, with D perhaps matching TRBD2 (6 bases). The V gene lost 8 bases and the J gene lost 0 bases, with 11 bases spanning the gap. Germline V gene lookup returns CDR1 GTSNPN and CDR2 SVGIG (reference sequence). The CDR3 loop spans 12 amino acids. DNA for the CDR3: TGTGCCGGGGAGGACCTCTCCTACGAGCAGTACTTC. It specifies CAGEDLSYEQYF.

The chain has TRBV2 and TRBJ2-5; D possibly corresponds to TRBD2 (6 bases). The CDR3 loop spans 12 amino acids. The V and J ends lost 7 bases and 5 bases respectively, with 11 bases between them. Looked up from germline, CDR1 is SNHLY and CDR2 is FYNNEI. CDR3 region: CASMRLVETQYF. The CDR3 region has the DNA TGTGCCAGCATGAGACTAGTCGAGACCCAGTACTTC.

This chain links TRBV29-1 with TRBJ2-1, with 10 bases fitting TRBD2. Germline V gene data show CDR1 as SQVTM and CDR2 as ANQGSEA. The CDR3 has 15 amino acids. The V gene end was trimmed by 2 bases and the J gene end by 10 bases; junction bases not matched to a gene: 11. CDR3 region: CSVEIPSGGVVEQFF. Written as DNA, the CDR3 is TGCAGCGTTGAAATCCCTAGCGGGGGTGTAGTAGAGCAGTTCTTC.

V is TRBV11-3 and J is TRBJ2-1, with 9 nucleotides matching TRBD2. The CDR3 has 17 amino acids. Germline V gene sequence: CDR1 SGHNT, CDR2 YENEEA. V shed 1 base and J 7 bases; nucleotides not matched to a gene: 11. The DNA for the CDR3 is TGTGCCAGCAGCTTAGGAACTAGCGGGCCCCTGCCGAATGAGCAGTTCTTC. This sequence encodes CASSLGTSGPLPNEQFF.